This T cell receptor (beta chain) stems from a study of shared clonotypes between healthy human individuals. Findings and limits, study-wide: The naive CD4 repertoires of several donors were compared, and approximately 5.3% of clonotypes were shared. Compared with clonotypes that all four donors shared, non-shared clonotypes had lower generation probabilities.

TCRdb keeps only in-frame clones here, not all; method: immunoSEQ multiplex PCR. The table includes over 2 million clones, about nine tenths detected once. Regarding this clone: Its target is not known.

Germline CDR1 and CDR2: SGHTA and FQGNSA. This CDR3 has 15 amino acids. Germline trimming cut 4 bases from V and 4 bases from J; bases unmatched to any gene: 8. This TCR was recovered from a young man in good health. Some clones in this sample may be carry-over from other donors' samples. The V and J genes are TRBV7-2 and TRBJ1-1; TRBD1 agrees at 8 bases. The sample was naive CD4+ T cells from PBMCs. Subset noted: CD45RA+ positively selected. In DNA form, the CDR3 reads TGTGCCAGCAGCTCAAAACCCACAGGGGGCACTGAAGCTTTCTTT. It codes for CASSSKPTGGTEAFF.